A selection of T cell receptor beta chains follows, all from one sample in a study of blood T cell repertoires in COVID-19. The method was immunoSEQ multiplex PCR; TCRdb's version includes in-frame clones alone and lacks a portion of them. The sample includes 200,000 to 300,000 clones, around 84% of them seen just once. Sequencing was carried out using peripheral blood. Source of these receptors: a man between 60 and 75 years old with acute or convalescent COVID-19. CDR3s include the opening cysteine and the closing phenylalanine or tryptophan. Each record gives: D gene, V gene, clone size, J gene, CDR3 protein, CDR3 DNA. D genes are given only for firm matches. Rows may omit the clone size; those that give it use once, few, many or a size class.

NA	TRBV10-3	NA	TRBJ1-3	CAISQGTDSGNTIYF	TGTGCCATCAGCCAGGGAACAGACTCTGGAAACACCATATATTTT
TRBD1	TRBV3-1/TRBV3-2	NA	TRBJ2-2	CASSQGTGGTKNTGELFF	TGTGCCAGCAGCCAGGGGACAGGGGGAACAAAGAACACCGGGGAGCTGTTTTTT
NA	TRBV6-5	once	TRBJ2-1	CASSLSDEQFF	TGTGCCAGCAGTCTGTCTGATGAGCAGTTCTTC
NA	TRBV27	NA	TRBJ1-1	CASSLTVPSPNTEAFF	TGTGCCAGCAGTTTAACAGTGCCGTCTCCGAACACTGAAGCTTTCTTT
TRBD1	TRBV6-4	NA	TRBJ1-2	CASSEDRGHGYTF	TGTGCCAGCAGTGAGGACAGGGGTCATGGCTACACCTTC
TRBD1	TRBV7-2	NA	TRBJ1-5	CASSSGQYSNQPQHF	TGTGCCAGCAGCTCGGGACAGTATAGCAATCAGCCCCAGCATTTT
NA	TRBV5-6	NA	TRBJ1-2	CASSSGAVRDGYTF	TGTGCCAGCAGCAGTGGGGCAGTAAGGGATGGCTACACCTTC
NA	TRBV7-3	NA	TRBJ2-2	CASASGGGELFF	TGTGCTTCGGCGAGTGGCGGAGGGGAGCTGTTTTTT
TRBD2	TRBV13	NA	TRBJ2-5	CASSLGTSGSPEIQETQYF	TGTGCCAGCAGTTTAGGGACTAGCGGGAGTCCGGAGATTCAAGAGACCCAGTACTTC
NA	TRBV9	NA	TRBJ2-7	CASSVAGNYEQYF	TGTGCCAGCAGCGTAGCCGGGAACTACGAGCAGTACTTC
TRBD2	TRBV6-2/TRBV6-3	NA	TRBJ2-2	CASSYPTGGVGELFF	TGTGCCAGCAGTTACCCGACGGGGGGGGTCGGGGAGCTGTTTTTT
TRBD2	TRBV4-1	NA	TRBJ2-1	CASSRSGLAGTYNEQFF	TGCGCCAGCAGCCGCTCCGGACTAGCGGGTACCTACAATGAGCAGTTCTTC
TRBD1	TRBV2	NA	TRBJ1-4	CASSENRGSNEKLFF	TGTGCCAGCAGTGAAAACAGGGGGAGTAATGAAAAACTGTTTTTT
NA	TRBV3-1/TRBV3-2	NA	TRBJ1-6	CASSQERNSPLHF	TGTGCCAGCAGCCAAGAGCGGAATTCACCCCTCCACTTT
NA	TRBV9	NA	TRBJ1-5	CASSPRSGRNQPQHF	TGTGCCAGCAGCCCCCGTTCGGGGAGAAATCAGCCCCAGCATTTT
NA	TRBV10-2	NA	TRBJ2-5	CASSGHETQYF	TGCGCCAGCAGTGGGCACGAGACCCAGTACTTC